The clone carrying this T cell receptor beta chain occurred once. These data are taken from a study of shared clonotypes between healthy human individuals. Overall study context: Per-donor plates numbered three CD4 naive, three CD4 memory, two CD8 naive and one CD8 memory.

The donors, healthy adults who were HIV-negative, had experienced no recent acute infections or vaccinations. The method was immunoSEQ multiplex PCR; TCRdb's version includes in-frame clones alone and lacks a portion of them. This sample has approximately 720,000 clones, with 72% found just once. The CDR3 consists of 16 residues. The germline gives CDR1 SGHVS, CDR2 FQNEAQ. V dropped 5 bases and J dropped 7; count of bases not matched to a gene: 13. The origin of this receptor is a young woman in good health. This sequence joins TRBV7-8 and TRBJ2-1, with 8 bases lining up with TRBD2. Sequencing was carried out using memory CD4+ T cells sorted from blood. The subset: CD45RA-negative fraction. The CDR3 DNA reads as TGTGCCAGCAGCATACGAGGGGTTGGCGGGGGGAATGAGCAGTTCTTC. This encodes CASSIRGVGGGNEQFF.